What follows are 27 T cell receptor beta chains derived from one specimen sequenced in a study of T cells in Graves' hyperthyroidism and ophthalmopathy. Amplification yielded TCR beta CDR3 regions, with RNA transcripts as the source. The HTBI primer set was used in a first-round RT-PCR of the TCR CDR3. TCRdb ran MiXCR on the multiplex PCR reads and lists one entry per CDR3 protein. This sample has under 300,000 distinct CDR3 sequences, with 25% to 30% found just once. Sequenced input: blood. The receptors were gathered from a man aged 35 to 55 with Graves' hyperthyroidism that later progressed to Graves' ophthalmopathy.

This clonotype was observed at least ten times. V and J are TRBV6-2 or TRBV6-3 and TRBJ1-1; no reliable D call. This CDR3 has 12 residues. CDR1 and CDR2 (germline): MNHEY, SVGEGT. Trimming pared 4 bases from V and 4 bases from J, leaving 7 bases between. The CDR3 spells CASSSWGTEAFF. CDR3 in DNA: TGTGCCAGCAGTTCGTGGGGCACTGAAGCTTTCTTT.

V gene TRBV27 combines with J gene TRBJ2-7; TRBD2 is a possible D gene (6 bases). The germline V gene encodes CDR1 MNHEY and CDR2 SMNVEV (reference sequence). The CDR3 has 15 amino acids. V was pared by 5 bases and J by 0 bases, with 14 bases between. The CDR3 DNA reads as TGTGCCAGCAGTCCCAGACGGGGGTCCTCCTACGAGCAGTACTTC. Encoded protein: CASSPRRGSSYEQYF.

The CDR3 loop reads CASSPDGGELFF. In DNA form, the CDR3 reads TGTGCCAGCAGTCCCGACGGAGGGGAGCTGTTTTTT. This chain joins TRBV6-1 and TRBJ2-2, with D unclear. The CDR3 loop spans 12 amino acids. V lost 5 bases, J lost 8 bases, and 9 bases lay in between. The germline V gene encodes CDR1 MNHNS and CDR2 SASEGT.

This clonotype was seen ten or more times. This sequence may be a read error, since a much larger clone differs from it by one base. This rearrangement joins TRBV12-3 or TRBV12-4 to TRBJ2-5; possibly TRBD1 or TRBD2 for D (5 bases each). The CDR3 is 14 residues long. CDR3 protein: CASGLGTRAETQYF. CDR3 nucleotide sequence: TGTGCCAGCGGTTTAGGGACGAGGGCGGAGACCCAGTACTTC.

This clonotype was picked up many times. The chain has TRBV5-1 and TRBJ1-1; weak D call: TRBD1 (5 bases). V shed 3 bases and J shed 8 bases, with 17 bases lying between them. The CDR3 spans 14 residues. Germline V CDR1 and CDR2: SGHRS, YFSETQ. The CDR3 region has the DNA TGCGCCAGCAGCTCCCAAGGTAGCAGGGTGGAAGCTTTCTTT. It specifies CASSSQGSRVEAFF.

In this sample, this clonotype turned up many times. CDR3 nucleotide sequence: TGTGCCAGCAGTTGGGGCCAGGAGACCCAGTACTTC. Amino acid sequence: CASSWGQETQYF. This chain joins TRBV12-3 or TRBV12-4 and TRBJ2-5; a weak D match, TRBD1 (5 bases). V lost 4 bases, J lost 5 bases, and 8 bases lay in between. The CDR3 sequence is 12 residues long.

The table lists this clonotype with many counts. This chain joins TRBV7-3 and TRBJ2-7; D possibly corresponds to TRBD1 (6 bases). Germline V CDR1 and CDR2: SGHTA, FQGTGA. CDR3 length equals 14 residues. V lost 5 bases to trimming and J lost 3 bases, with 14 bases between them. The CDR3 here is CASSHSGQSYEQYF. Written as DNA, the CDR3 is TGTGCCAGCAGCCATTCCGGACAGAGCTACGAGCAGTACTTC.

The rearrangement joins TRBV2 to TRBJ2-2; 8 nucleotides line up with TRBD2. The CDR3 is 15 amino acids. V lost 3 bases to trimming and J lost 4 bases; unmatched junction nucleotides: 4. Germline CDR1 and CDR2: SNHLY and FYNNEI. CDR3 DNA: TGTGCCAGCAGTGACCTAGCGGGTGGCACCGGGGAGCTGTTTTTT. It is translated as CASSDLAGGTGELFF.

The J gene is TRBJ1-1, the V gene TRBV11-2, with D hard to call. The CDR3 is 15 residues long. Germline V gene lookup returns CDR1 SGHAT and CDR2 FQNNGV. Deletions cut 1 base from V and 0 bases from J, with 9 bases between. The CDR3 bases are TGTGCCAGCAGCTTAGGATGGGTATTGAACACTGAAGCTTTCTTT. Encoded protein: CASSLGWVLNTEAFF.

V is TRBV20-1 and J is TRBJ2-7, with 8 bases identical to TRBD1. J was trimmed by 6 bases and V by 3 bases; bases with no gene match: 7. The CDR3 is 13 amino acids. Germline V CDR1 and CDR2: DFQATT, SNEGSKA (reference sequence). CDR3 bases: TGCAGTGCTAGTGAAGGGACAGGCCCCGAGCAGTACTTC. It is translated as CSASEGTGPEQYF.

The chain links TRBV27 to TRBJ1-1, with a possible D match to TRBD1 (5 bases). V lost 5 bases, J lost 4 bases, and 11 bases lay in between. Germline V gene sequence: CDR1 MNHEY, CDR2 SMNVEV (reference sequence). The CDR3 sequence is 13 residues long. The DNA of the CDR3 is TGTGCCAGCAGTGCAGGGATGGGCACTGAAGCTTTCTTT. It encodes CASSAGMGTEAFF.

In its sample, this clonotype was seen many times. The chain links TRBV2 to TRBJ2-7, with 7 bases lining up with TRBD1. From germline, CDR1 is SNHLY and CDR2 FYNNEI. V lost 4 bases, J lost 4 bases, and 10 bases stayed unmatched. This CDR3 has 15 residues. CDR3 nucleotide sequence: TGTGCCAGCAGTGGGGGACAGCCGGAAGCTTACGAGCAGTACTTC. Its protein is CASSGGQPEAYEQYF.

This clonotype was recorded many times. This rearrangement joins TRBV12-3 or TRBV12-4 to TRBJ2-7; D not certain. This CDR3 comprises 13 residues. V was clipped by 6 bases and J by 4 bases, with 13 bases between them. CDR3 in DNA: TGTGCCAGCAGCGCAAGGGTACCTTACGAGCAGTACTTC. It yields the protein CASSARVPYEQYF.

This clonotype showed up just once. This chain links TRBV11-2 with TRBJ2-7, with 13 bases matching TRBD2. This CDR3 spans 16 amino acids. V shed 0 bases, J shed 6 bases, and the junction held 5 bases outside the gene matches. The germline V gene encodes CDR1 SGHAT and CDR2 FQNNGV. For the CDR3, the DNA is TGTGCCAGCAGCTTAGAAGGTACTAGCGGGAGGGTCGAGCAGTACTTC. This translates into CASSLEGTSGRVEQYF.

The V call is TRBV9, the J call TRBJ1-1, with a possible D match to TRBD1 (5 bases). V was cut by 4 bases and J by 5 bases, with 15 bases left in between. This CDR3 has 14 residues. From germline, CDR1 is SGDLS and CDR2 YYNGEE. This CDR3 reads CASSPQGIRTEAFF. The DNA of the CDR3 is TGTGCCAGCAGCCCTCAGGGAATTAGGACTGAAGCTTTCTTT.

This clonotype was seen ten or more times. The chain combines TRBV20-1 with TRBJ1-1, with D unresolved. Germline-derived CDR1 and CDR2 are DFQATT and SNEGSKA (reference sequence). V lost 4 bases and J lost 9, with 18 bases in between. The CDR3 has 13 amino acids. CDR3 protein: CSATPDHEFQAFF. The CDR3 DNA sequence: TGCAGTGCTACTCCGGACCACGAGTTCCAAGCTTTCTTT.

This clonotype was seen many times. The chain joins TRBV15 to TRBJ2-7; no reliable D call. Trimming took 6 bases from V and 0 from J, leaving 9 bases between them. The CDR3 totals 13 residues. Germline lookup yields CDR1 LNHNV and CDR2 YYDKDF (reference sequence). CDR3 nucleotide sequence: TGTGCCACCAGTAAGTTGTCCTCCTACGAGCAGTACTTC. It specifies CATSKLSSYEQYF.

This clonotype was seen at least ten times. The chain recombines TRBV12-3 or TRBV12-4 with TRBJ2-5, with TRBD1 matching over 10 bases. After removal of 5 bases from V and 8 bases from J, the junction contained 11 bases not matched to a gene. This CDR3 contains 15 residues. CDR3 sequence: CASSRATGQGGTQYF. In nucleotides, the CDR3 is TGTGCCAGCAGTCGGGCTACAGGACAGGGGGGAACCCAGTACTTC.

V gene TRBV6-2 or TRBV6-3 combines with J gene TRBJ2-5; a possible D gene is TRBD2 (6 bases). Trimming left V 5 bases short and J 6 bases short, with 19 bases between. CDR1 is MNHEY, CDR2 SVGEGT, per germline. This CDR3 spans 15 amino acids. The CDR3 loop reads CASSQLQGAGKTQYF. CDR3 bases: TGTGCCAGCAGTCAGCTCCAGGGTGCGGGAAAGACCCAGTACTTC.

This clonotype was seen at least ten times. The chain combines TRBV12-3 or TRBV12-4 with TRBJ2-2; weak D call: TRBD1 (6 bases). The V end lost 7 bases, the J end lost 7 bases, and 13 bases lay between the germline ends. The CDR3 consists of 13 residues. The CDR3 DNA follows: TGTGCCAGCACCGACAGGCCCCACGGGGAGCTGTTTTTT. Amino acid sequence: CASTDRPHGELFF.

This clonotype was observed a handful of times. This could be a read error, since a much larger clone is one nucleotide away. The rearrangement joins TRBV18 to TRBJ1-2; perhaps TRBD1 as D (6 bases). The V gene's germline CDR1 is KGHSH and CDR2 LQKENI. The CDR3 consists of 14 residues. The CDR3 bases are TGTGGCAGCTCACCATTGGGGGGGGCCAGTGGCTACACCTTC. Residues: CGSSPLGGASGYTF.

This clonotype was counted a few times. The rearrangement uses TRBV6-2 or TRBV6-3 and TRBJ2-7; unclear D gene. Trimming left V 5 bases short and J 3 bases short, with 11 bases between. The CDR3 has 13 residues. Germline CDR1 reads MNHEY; CDR2 reads SVGEGT. The CDR3 DNA reads TGTGCCAGCAGTCGAGGAAATTACTACGAGCAGTACTTC. Protein: CASSRGNYYEQYF.

This clonotype was seen at least ten times. The chain combines TRBV6-5 with TRBJ2-7; 11 bases are shared with TRBD2. V trimming: 5 bases; J trimming: 4 bases; junction bases outside the gene matches: 4. There are 14 residues in the CDR3. The V gene's germline CDR1 is MNHEY and CDR2 SVGAGI. CDR3 in amino acids: CASSTSGSLYEQYF. In DNA, the CDR3 is TGTGCCAGCAGTACTAGCGGGAGCTTATACGAGCAGTACTTC.

This clonotype was detected ten times or more. The V call is TRBV6-5, the J call TRBJ1-1; D gene uncertain. The length of the CDR3 is 13 residues. Germline values: CDR1 MNHEY, CDR2 SVGAGI. V lost 7 bases to trimming and J lost 4 bases, with 13 bases between them. The CDR3 here is CASNRNEGTEAFF. CDR3 sequence (DNA): TGTGCCAGCAACCGTAATGAAGGCACTGAAGCTTTCTTT.

Turning to this clonotype: A junction end diverges from the germline sequence, so it may reflect a read error. The chain combines TRBV19 with TRBJ1-1, with TRBD1 as a possible D gene (6 bases). The germline CDR1 and CDR2 sequences are LNHDA and SQIVND (reference sequence). CDR3 length equals 14 residues. CDR3: CASRMGGRGTEAFF. The CDR3 DNA sequence: TGTGCCAGTCGTATGGGGGGCAGGGGCACTGAAGCTTTCTTT.

In its sample, this clonotype was seen many times. The chain has TRBV24-1 and TRBJ1-1; TRBD1 is a possible D gene (5 bases). Looked up from germline, CDR1 is KGHDR and CDR2 is SFDVKD. CDR3 length equals 12 residues. V was shortened by 7 bases and J by 12 bases, with 17 bases between the two germline ends. Here the CDR3 DNA reads TGTGCCACCAGGGGGTCGATCGGGGACTCTTTCTTT. Translated: CATRGSIGDSFF.

As to this clonotype: Mismatch with germline at one junction end may stem from a read error. V gene TRBV6-4 combines with J gene TRBJ2-5; no firm D call. The CDR3 sequence is 9 residues long. Germline V gene lookup returns CDR1 MRHNA and CDR2 SNTAGT. Here the CDR3 DNA reads TGCAAAGGGTGGGAGACCCAGTACTTC. It yields the protein CKGWETQYF.